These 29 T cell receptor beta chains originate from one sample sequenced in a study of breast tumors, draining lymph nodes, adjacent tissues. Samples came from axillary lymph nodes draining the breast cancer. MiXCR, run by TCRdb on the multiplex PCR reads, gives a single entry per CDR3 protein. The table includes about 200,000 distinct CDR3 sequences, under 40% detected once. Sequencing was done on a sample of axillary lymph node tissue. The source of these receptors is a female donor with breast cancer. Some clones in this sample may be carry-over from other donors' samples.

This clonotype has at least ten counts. The CDR3 sequence: CASSLGAGVSTDTQYF. The CDR3 region has the DNA TGTGCCAGCAGCTTGGGGGCGGGAGTAAGCACAGATACGCAGTATTTT. The chain recombines TRBV5-4 with TRBJ2-3; 7 nucleotides match TRBD2. CDR3 length equals 16 residues. V lost 0 bases and J lost 0; bases outside the gene matches: 4. Germline V lookup: CDR1 SGHNT, CDR2 YYREEE (reference sequence).

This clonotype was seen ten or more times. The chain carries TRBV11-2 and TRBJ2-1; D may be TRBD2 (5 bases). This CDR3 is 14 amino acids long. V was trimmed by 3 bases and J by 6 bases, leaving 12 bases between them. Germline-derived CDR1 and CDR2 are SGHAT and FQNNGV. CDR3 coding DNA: TGTGCCAGCAGCTTCCCGGGATTGCCCAATGAGCAGTTCTTC. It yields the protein CASSFPGLPNEQFF.

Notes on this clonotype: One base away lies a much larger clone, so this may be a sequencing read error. The CDR3 DNA reads as TGCAGTGCTAGGGACGGAGATGAAAAACTGTTTTTT. It encodes CSARDGDEKLFF. The V gene is TRBV20-1, the J gene TRBJ1-4; no definite D call. This CDR3 is 12 amino acids long. V was shortened by 3 bases and J by 6 bases, with 8 bases between the two germline ends. Germline loops: CDR1 DFQATT, CDR2 SNEGSKA (reference sequence).

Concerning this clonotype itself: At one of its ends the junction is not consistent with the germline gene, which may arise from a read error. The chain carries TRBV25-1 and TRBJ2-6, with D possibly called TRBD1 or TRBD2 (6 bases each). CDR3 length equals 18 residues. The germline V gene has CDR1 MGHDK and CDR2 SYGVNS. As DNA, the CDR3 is TGTGCCAGCGGAGGAGGAGGGGGATGGTACTCTGGGGCCAACGTCCCGACTTTC. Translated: CASGGGGGWYSGANVPTF.

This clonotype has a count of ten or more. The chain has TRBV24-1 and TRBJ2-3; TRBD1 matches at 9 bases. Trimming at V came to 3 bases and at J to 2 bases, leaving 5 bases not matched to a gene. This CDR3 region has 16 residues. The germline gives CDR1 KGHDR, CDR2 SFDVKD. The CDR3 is CATSDPTGGYTDTQYF. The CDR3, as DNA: TGTGCCACCAGTGATCCGACAGGGGGGTACACAGATACGCAGTATTTT.

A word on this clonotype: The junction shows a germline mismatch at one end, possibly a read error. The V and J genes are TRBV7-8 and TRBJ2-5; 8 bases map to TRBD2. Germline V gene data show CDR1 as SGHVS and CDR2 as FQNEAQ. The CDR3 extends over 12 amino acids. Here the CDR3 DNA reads TGTGCCAGCAGCCCAGGCGGGGGGCCCTCGGACTTC. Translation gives CASSPGGGPSDF.

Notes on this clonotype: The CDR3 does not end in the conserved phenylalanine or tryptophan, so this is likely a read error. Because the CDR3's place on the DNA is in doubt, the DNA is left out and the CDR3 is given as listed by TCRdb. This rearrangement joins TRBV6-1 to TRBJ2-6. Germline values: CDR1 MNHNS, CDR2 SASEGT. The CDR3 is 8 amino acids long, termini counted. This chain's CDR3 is CASSKGTS.

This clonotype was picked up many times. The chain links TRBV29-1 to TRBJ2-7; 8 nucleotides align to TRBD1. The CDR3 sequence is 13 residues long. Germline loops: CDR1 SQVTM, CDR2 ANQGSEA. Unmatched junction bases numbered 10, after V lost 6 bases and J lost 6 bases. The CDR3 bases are TGCAGCGTGGGGGCAGGGGGCTATCCCGAGCAGTACTTC. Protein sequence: CSVGAGGYPEQYF.

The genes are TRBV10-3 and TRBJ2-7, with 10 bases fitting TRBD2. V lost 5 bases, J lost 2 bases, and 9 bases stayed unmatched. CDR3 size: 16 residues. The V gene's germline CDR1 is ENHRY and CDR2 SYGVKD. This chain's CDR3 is CAISKLAGVPAYEQYF. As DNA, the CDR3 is TGTGCCATCAGTAAGCTAGCGGGGGTACCAGCCTACGAGCAGTACTTC.

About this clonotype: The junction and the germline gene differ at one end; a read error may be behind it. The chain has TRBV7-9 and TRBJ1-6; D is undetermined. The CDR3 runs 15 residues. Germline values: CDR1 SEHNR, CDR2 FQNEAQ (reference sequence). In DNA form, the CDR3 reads TGTGCCAGTAGCTCGTCGAGACTGGCAGATTCACCCTTCCACTTT. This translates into CASSSSRLADSPFHF.

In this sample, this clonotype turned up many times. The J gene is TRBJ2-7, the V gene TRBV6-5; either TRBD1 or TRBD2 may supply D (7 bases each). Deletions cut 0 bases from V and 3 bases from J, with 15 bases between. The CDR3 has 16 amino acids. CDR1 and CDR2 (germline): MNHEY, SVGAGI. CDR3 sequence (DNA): TGTGCCAGCAGTTACTCTGGGAGGGGGCGTATCTACGAGCAGTACTTC. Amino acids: CASSYSGRGRIYEQYF.

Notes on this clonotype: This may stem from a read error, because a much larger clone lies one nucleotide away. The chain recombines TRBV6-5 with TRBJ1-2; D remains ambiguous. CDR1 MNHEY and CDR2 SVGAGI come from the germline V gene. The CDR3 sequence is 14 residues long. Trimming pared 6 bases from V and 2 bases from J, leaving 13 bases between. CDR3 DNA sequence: TGTGCCAGCAGAGCGTCCGGCAAAAACTATGGCTACACCTTC. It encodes CASRASGKNYGYTF.

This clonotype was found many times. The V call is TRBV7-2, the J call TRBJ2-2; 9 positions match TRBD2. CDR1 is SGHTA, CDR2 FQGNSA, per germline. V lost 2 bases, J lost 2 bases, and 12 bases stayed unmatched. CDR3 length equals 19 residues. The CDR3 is CASSLRAGGPGQNTGELFF. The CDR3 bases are TGTGCCAGCAGCTTAAGGGCGGGGGGGCCGGGTCAAAACACCGGGGAGCTGTTTTTT.

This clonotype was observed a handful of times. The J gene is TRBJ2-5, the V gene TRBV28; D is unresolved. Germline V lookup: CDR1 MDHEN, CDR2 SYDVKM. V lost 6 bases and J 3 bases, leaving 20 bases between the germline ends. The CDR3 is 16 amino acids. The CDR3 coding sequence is TGTGCCAGCAGAGAGGCGCAGAAATCACGAAAAGAGACCCAGTACTTC. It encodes CASREAQKSRKETQYF.

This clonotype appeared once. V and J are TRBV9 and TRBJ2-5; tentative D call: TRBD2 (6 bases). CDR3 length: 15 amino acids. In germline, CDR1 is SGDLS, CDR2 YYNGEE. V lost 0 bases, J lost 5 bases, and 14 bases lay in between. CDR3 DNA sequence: TGTGCCAGCAGCGTAGCGGGAGATATAGCTGAGACCCAGTACTTC. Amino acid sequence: CASSVAGDIAETQYF.

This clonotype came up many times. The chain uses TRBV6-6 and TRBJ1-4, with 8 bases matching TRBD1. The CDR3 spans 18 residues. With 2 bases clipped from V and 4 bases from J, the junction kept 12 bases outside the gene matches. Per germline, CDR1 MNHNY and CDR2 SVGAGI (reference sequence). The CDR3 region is CASSYARTAGGVNEKLFF. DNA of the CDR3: TGTGCCAGCAGTTACGCCCGCACCGCAGGGGGCGTTAATGAAAAACTGTTTTTT.

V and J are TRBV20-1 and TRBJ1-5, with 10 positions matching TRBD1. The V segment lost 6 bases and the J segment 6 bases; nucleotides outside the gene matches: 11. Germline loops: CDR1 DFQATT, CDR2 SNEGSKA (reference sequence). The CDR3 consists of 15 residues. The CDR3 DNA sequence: TGCAGTGCAACCCGGGGGACAGGGGAAGCTCAGCCCCAGCATTTT. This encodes CSATRGTGEAQPQHF.

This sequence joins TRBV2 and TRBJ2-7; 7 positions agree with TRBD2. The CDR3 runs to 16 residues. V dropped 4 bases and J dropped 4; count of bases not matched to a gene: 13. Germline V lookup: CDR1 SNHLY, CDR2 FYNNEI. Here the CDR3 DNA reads TGTGCCAGCAGTGCTAGAGATCCCCTAGCGGTTTACGAGCAGTACTTC. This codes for CASSARDPLAVYEQYF.

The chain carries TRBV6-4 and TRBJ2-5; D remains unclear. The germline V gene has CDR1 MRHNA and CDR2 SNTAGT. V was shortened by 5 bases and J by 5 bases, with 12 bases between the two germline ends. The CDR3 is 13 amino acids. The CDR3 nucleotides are TGTGCCAGCAGTCCCTCTGGTTCTGAGACCCAGTACTTC. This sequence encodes CASSPSGSETQYF.

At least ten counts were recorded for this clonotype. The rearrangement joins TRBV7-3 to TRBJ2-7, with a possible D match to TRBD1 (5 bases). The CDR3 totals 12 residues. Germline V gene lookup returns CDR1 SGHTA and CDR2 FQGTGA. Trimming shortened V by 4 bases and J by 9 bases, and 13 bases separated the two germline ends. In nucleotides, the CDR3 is TGTGCCAGCAGCTCCGACGGACACGTGCAGTACTTC. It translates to CASSSDGHVQYF.

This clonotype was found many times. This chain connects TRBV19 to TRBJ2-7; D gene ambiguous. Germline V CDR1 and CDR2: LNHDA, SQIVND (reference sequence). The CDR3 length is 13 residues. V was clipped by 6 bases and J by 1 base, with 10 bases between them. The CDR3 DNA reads TGTGCCAGTAGAGACATTTTATCCTACGAGCAGTACTTC. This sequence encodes CASRDILSYEQYF.

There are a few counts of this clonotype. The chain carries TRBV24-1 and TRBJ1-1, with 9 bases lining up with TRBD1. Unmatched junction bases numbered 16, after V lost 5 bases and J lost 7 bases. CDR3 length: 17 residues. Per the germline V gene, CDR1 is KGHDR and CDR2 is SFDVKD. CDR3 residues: CATSARPGTGPLGEAFF. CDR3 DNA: TGTGCCACCAGTGCCCGTCCCGGGACAGGGCCGTTGGGTGAAGCTTTCTTT.

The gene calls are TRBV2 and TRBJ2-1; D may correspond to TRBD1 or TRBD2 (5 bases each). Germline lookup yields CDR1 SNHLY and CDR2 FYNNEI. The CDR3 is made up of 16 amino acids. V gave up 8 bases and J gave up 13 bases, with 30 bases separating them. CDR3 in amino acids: CASSPPGRSSYSEQFF. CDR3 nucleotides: TGTGCCAGCTCACCACCGGGGCGGAGCTCCTACAGTGAACAGTTCTTC.

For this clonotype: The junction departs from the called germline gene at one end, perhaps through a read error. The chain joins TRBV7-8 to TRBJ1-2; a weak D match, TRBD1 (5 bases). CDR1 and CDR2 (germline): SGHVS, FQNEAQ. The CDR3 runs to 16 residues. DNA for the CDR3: TGTGCCAGCTCTCCCAATTCCCGGTTAGGGGACTATGGCCACACCTTC. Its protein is CASSPNSRLGDYGHTF.

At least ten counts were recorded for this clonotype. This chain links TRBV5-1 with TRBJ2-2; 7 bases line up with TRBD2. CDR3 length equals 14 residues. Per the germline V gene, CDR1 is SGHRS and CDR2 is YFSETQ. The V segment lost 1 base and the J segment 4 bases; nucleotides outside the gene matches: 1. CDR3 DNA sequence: TGCGCCAGCAGCTTGAGGGAGGGCACCGGGGAGCTGTTTTTT. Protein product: CASSLREGTGELFF.

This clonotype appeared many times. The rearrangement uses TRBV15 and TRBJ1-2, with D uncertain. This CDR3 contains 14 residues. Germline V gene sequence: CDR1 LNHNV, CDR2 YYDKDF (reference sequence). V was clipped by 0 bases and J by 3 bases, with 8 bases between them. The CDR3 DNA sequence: TGTGCCACCAGCAGAGATTTGAGGGACTATGGCTACACCTTC. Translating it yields CATSRDLRDYGYTF.

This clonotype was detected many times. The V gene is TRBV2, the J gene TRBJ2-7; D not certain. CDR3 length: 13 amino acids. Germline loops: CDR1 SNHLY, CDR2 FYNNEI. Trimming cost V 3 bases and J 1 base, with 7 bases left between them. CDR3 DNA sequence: TGTGCCAGCAGTGACACTGATTCCTACGAGCAGTACTTC. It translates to CASSDTDSYEQYF.

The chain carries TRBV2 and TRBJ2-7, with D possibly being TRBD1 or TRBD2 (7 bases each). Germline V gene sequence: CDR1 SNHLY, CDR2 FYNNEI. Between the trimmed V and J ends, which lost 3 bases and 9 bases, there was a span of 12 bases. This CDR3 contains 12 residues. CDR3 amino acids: CASSDRGGGQYF. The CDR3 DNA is TGTGCCAGCAGTGACAGGGGGGGGGGGCAGTACTTC.

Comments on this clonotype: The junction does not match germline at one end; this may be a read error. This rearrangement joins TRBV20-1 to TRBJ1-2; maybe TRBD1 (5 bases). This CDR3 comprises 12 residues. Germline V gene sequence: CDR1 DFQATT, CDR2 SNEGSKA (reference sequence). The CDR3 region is CSAGVRDYGSTF. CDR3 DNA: TGCAGTGCTGGAGTCAGGGACTATGGCTCCACCTTC.